The rows below give T cell receptor beta chains drawn from one sample of a study of T cells after yellow fever vaccination. TCRdb called the 5' RACE reads again in MiXCR, with one record for every CDR3 protein. The repertoire holds 400,000 or so distinct CDR3 sequences, 6% to 8% seen once, with about 15% in the top ten. Source: PBMCs, taken 5 days after the yellow fever booster vaccination. Receptors originate from a man aged 25-40 years who received the YFV17D yellow fever vaccine. Each CDR3 is given with its conserved first and last residue.

>TRBJ2-1|TRBV7-2
CASSFASGSYNEQFF
>TRBJ2-1|TRBV29-1
CSVGQDSYNEQFF
>TRBJ2-7|TRBV12-3/TRBV12-4
CASRYTGVAGRGEQYF
>TRBJ2-3|TRBV30
CAWEQGSGMEDTQYF
>TRBJ1-2|TRBV5-6
CASSRPQDGYTF
>TRBJ2-1|TRBV11-2
CASSLRRAVYNEQFF
>TRBJ2-1|TRBV29-1
CIVKKPGQGNHEQFF
>TRBJ2-7|TRBV5-4
CASSGRGSDSYEQYF
>TRBJ2-7|TRBV6-2/TRBV6-3
CASTRNRAYEQYF
>TRBJ1-2|TRBV5-8
CASSLPGEVQQWGYTF
>TRBJ1-1|TRBV5-6
CASSSDLDFKAFF
>TRBJ2-1|TRBV11-2
CASSLVAGTSYSYNEQFF
>TRBJ1-4|TRBV28
CASSPGLSRPKTNEKLFF
>TRBJ2-6|TRBV7-2
CASSSSFSGANVLTF
>TRBJ1-6|TRBV27
CASAEGSRSPLHF
>TRBJ2-1|TRBV6-2/TRBV6-3
CASSYSRNNEQFF
>TRBJ2-5|TRBV4-2
CASSQERGETQYF
>TRBJ2-7|TRBV7-8
CASSYRTSTYEQYF
>TRBJ2-5|TRBV12-3/TRBV12-4
CASSHGAWETQYF
>TRBJ2-7|TRBV3-1
CASRHSSEQYF
>TRBJ2-1|TRBV7-8
CASSPKTSSNEQFF
>TRBJ2-7|TRBV7-2
CASSSSGTVSSYEQYF
>TRBJ2-7|TRBV12-5
CASDSGTSVDEQYF
>TRBJ2-5|TRBV18
CASSVSGVGETQYF
>TRBJ1-6|TRBV27
CASKRPGQGVLGSPLHF
>.|TRBV7-9
CASSSPSGSINNEQYF
>TRBJ1-4|TRBV20-1
CSARGGTGEKLFF
>TRBJ1-1|TRBV10-3
CATGQGSGMNTEAFF
>TRBJ2-7|TRBV5-1
CASSPWETYEQYF
>TRBJ2-5|TRBV20-1
CSARDLERGPPPRYYF
>TRBJ2-1|TRBV9
CASSVDPLAGTRRPAYNEQFF
>TRBJ1-1|TRBV12-3/TRBV12-4
CASRNQGGEAFF
>TRBJ2-1|TRBV29-1
CSVPTSSRDRSYNEQFF
>TRBJ1-1|TRBV6-2/TRBV6-3
CASSYPGRRSMNTEAFF
>TRBJ2-1|TRBV9
CASSVSQRVYNEQFF
>TRBJ2-7|TRBV6-1
CASSVVRQGNYEQYF
>TRBJ2-1|TRBV29-1
CSVSTGTSSYNEQFF
>TRBJ2-2|TRBV18
CASSPPSGAGELFF
>TRBJ1-1|TRBV11-2
CASSVLGNTEAFF
>TRBJ2-7|TRBV9
CASSVALLPPDSYEQYF
>TRBJ2-7|TRBV10-3
CAIRAQGAGYEQYF
>TRBJ1-1|TRBV6-6
CASSYLTGGRAFF
>TRBJ2-1|TRBV10-3
CAIRGLAGTYNEQFF
>TRBJ1-5|TRBV19
CASTRSLGQGSNQPPHF
>TRBJ2-1|TRBV7-9
CASSQDRVQFF
>TRBJ2-2|TRBV5-5
CASSFGTSYTGELFF
>TRBJ2-3|TRBV6-2/TRBV6-3
CASSYRGTDTQYF
>TRBJ2-2|TRBV19
CASSGVWQGNTGELFF
>TRBJ1-5|TRBV3-1
CASSQAVAGNQPQHF
>TRBJ2-3|TRBV5-6
CASSRVRRGDTQYF
>TRBJ2-7|TRBV19
CASSKVYGYEQYF
>TRBJ1-1|TRBV20-1
CSASQGPKEGEAFF
>TRBJ2-7|TRBV4-3
CASSRQAGGLYEQYF
>TRBJ1-1|TRBV5-5
CASDLGTEAFF
>TRBJ1-2|TRBV5-5
CASSLETHYGYTF